Reported below is one T cell receptor beta chain. This clonotype occurred a few times. The specificity of this receptor is unknown. Within one base of it there is no much larger clone, and no base qualities were kept. The time point label, as the study defines it: pre-sensitization, week 0. In light of the paper, this sample's treatment or condition label describes: therapeutic diphenylcyclopropenone sensitization with weekly scalp DPC. At every patch-test visit, the blood draw took place before the patch test was put on. Eligible patients were aged 18 to 70, diagnosed with alopecia, deemed suitable for DPC therapy, and excluded if pregnant. Total RNA was isolated from unfractionated whole blood collected in Tempus Blood RNA tubes. This entry is derived from a study of human T cells and chemical hapten exposure (dated by TCRdb to about 2021). At the level of the whole study: For sensitization, 2% DPC in acetone was applied to a roughly 2 cm by roughly 2 cm area of upper inner arm skin. Throughout the roughly 24-week study period, patients were also given weekly therapeutic DPC doses on the scalp. Patch testing on the upper back used Finn chambers containing 0.01% DPC, with scoring done after 6 days according to International Contact Dermatitis Research Group standards. The mostly female patient cohort included alopecia areata with under or over 50% scalp involvement, alopecia totalis and alopecia universalis. Libraries were pooled for sequencing, and per-sample TCR yields varied mainly because of small differences in library volumes within the pool. In alopecia patients, the study followed how the peripheral blood TCR repertoire changed in vivo over primary and secondary sensitization to diphenylcyclopropenone (DPC), a hapten. Blood samples were taken from patients before sensitization (week 0) and at 2, 6 and about 24 weeks after DPC sensitization. Blood for TCR sequencing was provided by twenty-nine alopecia patients at one to four time points (pre-sensitization, 2, 6 and 24 weeks).

The research as a whole found: The number of PT1 expanded TCRs positively correlated with patch test score, significant at thresholds 8, 16 and 32 but not 4. After repeated subsampling, changes were observed in the strength of the expansion versus patch-test correlation and in the threshold at which the correlation became significant. Because every patient had alopecia, a presumed autoimmune disease, the patients' immune response might differ from that of healthy individuals. Compared with pre-sensitization or healthy control sets, expanded TCRs formed significantly more large CDR3 similarity clusters, which is consistent with antigen-driven responses. The number of TCRs above 1 in 1000 frequency did not change with DPC sensitization; there was no evidence of global repertoire structure alterations.

Library prep was done by RACE. The reads were generated on a NextSeq 500. Library preparation attached unique molecular identifiers to individual cDNA molecules for quantitative, reproducible TCR counting. Each blood RNA sample was used to sequence both TCR alpha and TCR beta chains. From the authors' description of their analysis: Samples had a median of around 92,000 TCRs, with a range from 23,224 to 690,600. V, J and CDR3 annotation of the TCR reads was carried out using the Decombinator software suite. For PS versus PT1 abundance plots, all samples were subsampled to the same number of TCRs (28,000). TCRs were defined as expanded if absent before sensitization and observed at least eight times at the 2-week time point. TCRdb reprocessing: public reads trimmed at Q25 with fastp, clones called with MiXCR, in-frame beta chains kept. Rows with one shared CDR3 protein collapse into an entry with the most common genes and DNA. The authors' filters were not applied to this entry. The table for this sample lists more than 300,000 distinct CDR3 sequences; about 5.1% of them were counted only once. Roughly 2.6% of the sample is in the top ten clones.

Trimming accounts for 4 bases at V and 3 bases at J, while the number of junction bases matched to no gene is 7. CDR1 is given as KGHDR and CDR2 as SFDVKD, both from the germline V gene. Its CDR3 holds 16 amino acids, cysteine through phenylalanine. Only the CDR3 DNA is retained, 48 bases long and in frame from the first base. The sequence was obtained from a woman aged 45-65 years with alopecia areata. Some clones in this sample may be carry-over from other donors' samples. The specimen was whole blood, collected in connection with sensitization to the hapten diphenylcyclopropenone (DPC). This chain is built from TRBV24-1 and TRBJ1-5; the central 8 bases match TRBD1. The CDR3: CATSDHGQGFNQPQHF. The sequenced DNA: TGTGCCACCAGTGACCACGGACAGGGCTTCAATCAGCCCCAGCATTTT.